This T cell receptor (beta chain) was obtained from a study of CD8 T cells in Susac syndrome. Random hexamers were used to reverse transcribe an amount of about 0.5 to 1 ug RNA. By means of immunoSEQ multiplex PCR, TCR beta CDR3 spanning 54 Vbeta and 13 Jbeta underwent amplification. TCRdb fed the immunoSEQ multiplex PCR reads into MiXCR, producing one record per CDR3 protein. This table has a few hundred thousand distinct CDR3 sequences, around 96% appearing once. TCR beta sequencing covered blood CD8+ and CD4+ T cells. Trimming stripped 0 bases from V and 8 bases from J, with 17 bases between. Germline V lookup: CDR1 SGHNT, CDR2 YYREEE (reference sequence). This CDR3 has 16 amino acids.

Sequencing input: CD4+ T cells from PBMCs. This clonotype was obtained from a human donor with multiple sclerosis. The rearrangement links TRBV5-4 to TRBJ1-4; tentative D call: TRBD1 (6 bases). CDR3 in DNA: TGTGCCAGCAGCTTGGCGGGGGGGGCATCCGTGGAAAAACTGTTTTTT. Protein product: CASSLAGGASVEKLFF.